Ten or more counts support the clone carrying this T cell receptor (beta chain). As yet, its antigen is unknown. This specimen comes from a study of T-cell reconstitution after alpha-beta-depleted transplantation in children. The CDR3 has 14 amino acids. The ends were cut back, 2 bases at V and 6 bases at J, with 10 bases in the middle. Study findings and constraints: Approximately two months post-transplant, alpha-beta T cells reportedly originated from several hundred expanded graft clones.

Unique molecular identifiers featured in how the TCRbeta library was prepared. TCRdb analysed the PCR reads with MiXCR anew, one entry per CDR3 protein. The sample holds more than 85,000 distinct CDR3 sequences, roughly 7.2% seen once. The sequencing here drew on PBMCs, taken before TCRalphabeta/CD19-depleted stem cell transplant. The TCR originated in a boy aged 2 to 10 with acute lymphoblastic leukemia, due to receive a stem cell transplant. The chain links TRBV12-3 or TRBV12-4 to TRBJ2-2; no clear D. CDR3 in amino acids: CASSLIRGPGELFF. CDR3 DNA: TGTGCCAGCAGTTTAATCAGAGGTCCCGGGGAGCTGTTTTTT.